The 18 T cell receptor beta chains below all came from one sample that was sequenced in a study of blood T cell repertoires in COVID-19. The method was immunoSEQ multiplex PCR; TCRdb's version includes in-frame clones alone and lacks a portion of them. Of 250,000 to 350,000 clones listed, about 85% are singletons. The sequenced material came from PBMCs or T cells enriched from blood (not recorded which). The receptors derive from a woman aged 50 to 60 who had recovered from COVID-19.

In this sample, this clone turned up once. The chain has TRBV2 and TRBJ1-1; 11 nucleotides line up with TRBD1. The CDR3 has 14 residues. The germline gives CDR1 SNHLY, CDR2 FYNNEI. J was trimmed by 5 bases and V by 6 bases; bases with no gene match: 5. CDR3 sequence reads: CASRDRGRGTEAFF. The CDR3 coding sequence is TGTGCCAGCAGGGACAGGGGGCGGGGGACTGAAGCTTTCTTT.

This chain links TRBV6-5 with TRBJ2-7; D remains unclear. Germline CDR1 and CDR2: MNHEY and SVGAGI. The V end was cut by 0 bases, the J end by 3 bases, with 9 bases between. CDR3 length: 14 residues. The CDR3 loop is CASSYSRLNYEQYF. In DNA, the CDR3 is TGTGCCAGCAGTTACTCGAGGCTAAACTACGAGCAGTACTTC.

The chain joins TRBV11-2 to TRBJ1-2; no clear D. V was clipped by 0 bases and J by 9 bases, with 11 bases between them. The germline V gene encodes CDR1 SGHAT and CDR2 FQNNGV. CDR3 length: 13 amino acids. The CDR3 here is CASSLEQSLRYTF. The CDR3 nucleotides are TGTGCCAGCAGCTTAGAACAGTCTTTACGCTACACCTTC.

J is TRBJ2-3 and V is TRBV30; D remains ambiguous. The CDR3 totals 14 residues. CDR1 and CDR2 (germline): GTSNPN, SVGIG (reference sequence). Trimming took off 1 base at V and 2 bases at J, with 10 bases between the two ends. The CDR3 sequence is CAWSASTLTDTQYF. CDR3 DNA sequence: TGTGCCTGGAGTGCTTCTACCCTCACAGATACGCAGTATTTT.

The chain recombines TRBV19 with TRBJ1-1, with D perhaps matching TRBD1 (6 bases). Germline lookup yields CDR1 LNHDA and CDR2 SQIVND (reference sequence). The CDR3 contains 14 residues. V was clipped by 3 bases and J by 5 bases, with 13 bases between them. The CDR3 DNA follows: TGTGCCAGTAGTATGGGCAGGGGTGGAACTGAAGCTTTCTTT. Protein: CASSMGRGGTEAFF.

This chain connects TRBV11-2 to TRBJ2-7; unclear D gene. Trimming cost V 5 bases and J 0 bases, with 17 bases left between them. Germline V lookup: CDR1 SGHAT, CDR2 FQNNGV. This CDR3 has 16 amino acids. CDR3 nucleotides: TGTGCCAGCAGCCCCTCTCCCCGGTCTACCTCCTACGAGCAGTACTTC. It yields the protein CASSPSPRSTSYEQYF. Looking up the rest from reference TRBV11-2 and TRBJ2-7 gives the full variable domain: EAGVAQSPRYKIIEKRQSVAFWCNPISGHATLYWYQQILGQGPKLLIQFQNNGVVDDSQLPKDRFSAERLKGVDSTLKIQPAKLEDSAVYLCASSPSPRSTSYEQYFGPGTRLTVT.

The chain couples TRBV28 to TRBJ2-5, with TRBD2 as a possible D gene (6 bases). The CDR3 totals 14 residues. The V gene lost 5 bases and the J gene lost 4 bases, with 14 bases spanning the gap. The germline V gene has CDR1 MDHEN and CDR2 SYDVKM. CDR3 loop: CASSPRLEAETQYF. For the CDR3, the DNA is TGTGCCAGCAGTCCACGACTAGAGGCAGAGACCCAGTACTTC.

The rearrangement links TRBV5-4 to TRBJ1-1, with TRBD1 matching over 9 bases. The CDR3 is made up of 15 amino acids. CDR1 is SGHNT, CDR2 YYREEE, per germline (reference sequence). J was trimmed by 2 bases and V by 5 bases; bases with no gene match: 7. CDR3 bases: TGTGCCAGCAGGTATCCGGGACAGGGCAACACTGAAGCTTTCTTT. Its protein product is CASRYPGQGNTEAFF.

V and J are TRBV5-5 and TRBJ2-1; the D is unclear. The CDR3 totals 14 residues. The V gene's germline CDR1 is SGHKS and CDR2 YYEKEE (reference sequence). The ends were cut back, 0 bases at V and 3 bases at J, with 7 bases in the middle. CDR3 nucleotide sequence: TGTGCCAGCAGCTTGGAACTGTACTACAATGAGCAGTTCTTC. The encoded protein is CASSLELYYNEQFF.

The chain uses TRBV6-2 or TRBV6-3 and TRBJ2-7; TRBD2 agrees at 8 bases. The CDR3 totals 14 residues. Unmatched junction bases numbered 4, after V lost 5 bases and J lost 1 base. Germline CDR1 is MNHEY and CDR2 is SVGEGT. CDR3 DNA: TGTGCCAGCAGTACTAGCGGCCCTTCCTACGAGCAGTACTTC. Translation: CASSTSGPSYEQYF.

V usage is TRBV7-9 and J usage is TRBJ1-1; 10 nucleotides match TRBD1. J lost 4 bases, V lost 5 bases, and 13 bases had no gene match. Germline CDR1 is SEHNR and CDR2 is FQNEAQ (reference sequence). This CDR3 is 17 amino acids long. The CDR3 is CASSVRTGGIYGTEAFF. The CDR3 DNA is TGTGCCAGCAGCGTTAGGACAGGGGGTATATACGGCACTGAAGCTTTCTTT.

The chain links TRBV5-5 to TRBJ1-6; 9 positions agree with TRBD1. The germline V gene has CDR1 SGHKS and CDR2 YYEKEE (reference sequence). J gave up 10 bases and V 4 bases, and 12 bases lay outside the gene matches. The CDR3 has 16 amino acids. The CDR3 loop is CASSQVQGAGRSPLHF. The CDR3 bases are TGTGCCAGCAGCCAGGTACAGGGGGCTGGGAGGTCACCCCTCCACTTT.

This rearrangement joins TRBV2 to TRBJ2-5; 10 bases map to TRBD2. J was trimmed by 5 bases and V by 6 bases; bases with no gene match: 12. Germline V CDR1 and CDR2: SNHLY, FYNNEI. The CDR3 is 16 amino acids. Here the CDR3 DNA reads TGTGCCAGCAGCTGGACTAGCGGATTACCTGGGGAGACCCAGTACTTC. Its protein is CASSWTSGLPGETQYF.

As DNA, the CDR3 is TGTGCCAGCAGTTCAGGCAGGGGAAAAGAGACCCAGTACTTC. Its translation is CASSSGRGKETQYF. The chain has TRBV6-5 and TRBJ2-5; D is possibly TRBD1 (6 bases). From germline, CDR1 is MNHEY and CDR2 SVGAGI. The CDR3 consists of 14 residues. V lost 4 bases and J lost 3, with 12 bases in between.

To note about this clone: Only one base separates this from a far larger clonotype, so it likely reflects a read error. Distinct nucleotide sequences in the sample also encode this CDR3. The chain recombines TRBV2 with TRBJ1-5, with D unresolved. CDR3 length: 13 amino acids. V lost 6 bases to trimming and J lost 0 bases, with 6 bases between them. The germline gives CDR1 SNHLY, CDR2 FYNNEI. The DNA for the CDR3 is TGTGCCAGCAGCGCAGATAGCAATCAGCCCCAGCATTTT. Its translation is CASSADSNQPQHF.

The chain employs TRBV2 and TRBJ2-5; TRBD2 is a possible D gene (6 bases). Looked up from germline, CDR1 is SNHLY and CDR2 is FYNNEI. Trimming pared 5 bases from V and 4 bases from J, leaving 23 bases between. The CDR3 sequence is 17 residues long. This CDR3 is CASSPGPSVGAGETQYF. In nucleotides, the CDR3 is TGTGCCAGCAGTCCGGGCCCTAGCGTAGGGGCAGGAGAGACCCAGTACTTC.

The chain couples TRBV6-5 to TRBJ1-6; 10 bases line up with TRBD1. The CDR3 runs 15 residues. V shed 4 bases, J shed 9 bases, and the junction held 6 bases outside the gene matches. Germline assignment: CDR1 MNHEY and CDR2 SVGAGI. CDR3 sequence (DNA): TGTGCCAGCAGTTGGGACCGGGACAGGGGTTCACCCCTCCACTTT. It is translated as CASSWDRDRGSPLHF.

The chain couples TRBV5-1 to TRBJ1-2, with 8 bases identical to TRBD1. CDR3 length equals 15 residues. Germline values: CDR1 SGHRS, CDR2 YFSETQ. Trimming removed 0 bases from V and 9 bases from J; junction bases left unmatched: 10. The CDR3 DNA follows: TGCGCCAGCAGCTTGGATACACAGGGGGATTCGCGCTACACCTTC. It is translated as CASSLDTQGDSRYTF.